This paragraph covers one TCR beta chain sequence. This CDR3 contains 16 residues. The germline gives CDR1 MNHNS, CDR2 SASEGT. Trimming took off 1 base at V and 7 bases at J, with 16 bases between the two ends. Under the authors' procedure: By means of reference gene primer amplification, nucleated cell counts were estimated. The table came from immunoSEQ multiplex PCR; TCRdb's copy has only in-frame clones and leaves some out. That table is the source of V, J and clone size, and D and trimming were worked out from the DNA. Here the sample spans around 150,000 clones, around 92% being singletons. These data are taken from a study of blood T cell repertoires in COVID-19. Study-wide context: Acute-phase and convalescent COVID-19 samples originated in the United States, Italy and Spain. T cells, B-cell-depleted T cells, or PBMCs supplied cDNA or gDNA.

The rearrangement uses TRBV6-1 and TRBJ1-4, with a possible D match to TRBD1 (6 bases). This receptor was obtained from a man younger than 45 with COVID-19, enrolled during active disease. Sequenced input: peripheral blood. The CDR3 sequence is CASSEGWGQSGEKLFF. The CDR3 nucleotides read TGTGCCAGCAGTGAAGGTTGGGGGCAGTCCGGTGAAAAACTGTTTTTT.